These 7 T cell receptor beta chains came from one sample sequenced in a study of technical replicates of blood from a few donors. Measured with immunoSEQ multiplex PCR; TCRdb has only the in-frame clones, and not every one. The sample contains under 100,000 clones, around 95% of which appear only once. The material sequenced was T cells isolated from PBMCs. The receptors shown here come from a human donor in good health.

V usage is TRBV11-3 and J usage is TRBJ2-5; TRBD2 agrees at 9 bases. After removal of 5 bases from V and 1 base from J, the junction contained 11 bases not matched to a gene. CDR3 length: 17 amino acids. Germline loops: CDR1 SGHNT, CDR2 YENEEA. In nucleotides, the CDR3 is TGTGCCAGCAGCACCCCATTCGGTAGCGGGGGCCAAGAGACCCAGTACTTC. The encoded protein is CASSTPFGSGGQETQYF.

This clone was picked up one time. The chain has TRBV27 and TRBJ1-3, with TRBD1 matching 9 bases. CDR1 and CDR2 (germline): MNHEY, SMNVEV (reference sequence). Unmatched junction bases numbered 10, after V lost 3 bases and J lost 4 bases. The CDR3 contains 17 residues. Written as DNA, the CDR3 is TGTGCCAGCAGTTTGCTCACCCCACAGGGGGCAGGAAACACCATATATTTT. This encodes CASSLLTPQGAGNTIYF.

The chain carries TRBV7-2 and TRBJ2-7; perhaps TRBD2 as D (6 bases). Germline V gives CDR1 SGHTA, CDR2 FQGNSA. Trimming shortened V by 0 bases and J by 1 base, and 10 bases separated the two germline ends. The CDR3 is 15 amino acids. In nucleotides, the CDR3 is TGTGCCAGCAGCTTAGCGGCTAGCGCATCCTACGAGCAGTACTTC. Translating it yields CASSLAASASYEQYF.

This chain connects TRBV6-1 to TRBJ1-5; D ambiguous. Trimming removed 0 bases from V and 3 bases from J, with 9 bases in between. This CDR3 comprises 15 residues. In germline, CDR1 is MNHNS, CDR2 SASEGT. Written as DNA, the CDR3 is TGTGCCAGCAGTGAAGCGAGGCAGATCAATCAGCCCCAGCATTTT. Translated: CASSEARQINQPQHF.

The chain employs TRBV7-9 and TRBJ2-5; possible D gene TRBD1, 6 bases. Per the germline V gene, CDR1 is SEHNR and CDR2 is FQNEAQ (reference sequence). Trimming took 5 bases from V and 2 from J, leaving 12 bases between them. The CDR3 consists of 14 residues. For the CDR3, the DNA is TGTGCCAGCAGCGTGGACAGAGCACAAGAGACCCAGTACTTC. Residues: CASSVDRAQETQYF.

The chain recombines TRBV5-4 with TRBJ2-5, with 9 bases aligning to TRBD2. Unmatched junction bases numbered 5, after V lost 6 bases and J lost 2 bases. This CDR3 has 14 residues. Germline V lookup: CDR1 SGHNT, CDR2 YYREEE (reference sequence). The CDR3 DNA follows: TGTGCCAGCACCAGCGGGGGGCAGCAAGAGACCCAGTACTTC. As protein: CASTSGGQQETQYF.

The chain links TRBV6-4 to TRBJ2-1; TRBD1 agrees at 7 bases. Germline CDR1 reads MRHNA; CDR2 reads SNTAGT. The ends lost 4 bases at V and 5 bases at J; junction bases unmatched: 2. This CDR3 region has 13 residues. The DNA of the CDR3 is TGTGCCAGCAGTGCCGGGACAGACAATGAGCAGTTCTTC. This encodes CASSAGTDNEQFF.